Shown below are 15 T cell receptor beta chains from a single sample sequenced in a study of blood T cell repertoires in COVID-19. Data came from immunoSEQ multiplex PCR; TCRdb stores just in-frame clones and leaves some out. The sample comprises about 200,000 clones, about 86% of which are singletons, and 0.75% to 0.9% rests with the top ten. The sequencing input was peripheral blood. These TCRs come from a woman in her sixties or seventies with acute or convalescent COVID-19.

This sequence joins TRBV5-5 and TRBJ1-2; no clear D gene. This CDR3 comprises 13 residues. CDR1 and CDR2 (germline): SGHKS, YYEKEE (reference sequence). Trimming shortened V by 1 base and J by 4 bases, and 8 bases separated the two germline ends. Here the CDR3 reads CASSLYGVYGYTF. The CDR3 DNA follows: TGTGCCAGCAGCTTGTACGGGGTCTATGGCTACACCTTC.

The rearrangement uses TRBV2 and TRBJ1-6, with 7 positions matching TRBD1. CDR1 is SNHLY, CDR2 FYNNEI, per germline. The trim removed 9 bases at V and 0 bases at J, leaving 5 bases unmatched. There are 15 residues in the CDR3. The CDR3, as DNA: TGTGCCAGTCAGGGGGGTGGCTCCTATAATTCACCCCTCCACTTT. It codes for CASQGGGSYNSPLHF.

In DNA, the CDR3 is TGTGCCAGCAGTCGTCAGTTGAACACTGAAGCTTTCTTT. Protein sequence: CASSRQLNTEAFF. The J gene is TRBJ1-1, the V gene TRBV6-4; no definite D call. V was pared by 5 bases and J by 0 bases, with 7 bases between. Germline CDR1 reads MRHNA; CDR2 reads SNTAGT. The CDR3 totals 13 residues.

The gene calls are TRBV7-2 and TRBJ2-5, with a weak D call TRBD2 (5 bases). The CDR3 runs to 15 residues. Germline CDR1 is SGHTA and CDR2 is FQGNSA. V was clipped by 1 base and J by 7 bases, with 16 bases between them. In DNA form, the CDR3 reads TGTGCCAGCAGCTTAGTGCGGACTGGTCCGTGGACCCAGTACTTC. This codes for CASSLVRTGPWTQYF.

This clone was counted once. The chain carries TRBV11-2 and TRBJ2-3; 8 positions match TRBD2. Losses at the gene ends were 3 bases for V and 0 bases for J; bases not matched to a gene: 5. Germline loops: CDR1 SGHAT, CDR2 FQNNGV. This CDR3 is built from 16 residues. CDR3 DNA sequence: TGTGCCAGCAGCTTTAGCGGGGCAGCTAGCACAGATACGCAGTATTTT. Its translation is CASSFSGAASTDTQYF.

This clone was seen only a few times. The chain has TRBV28 and TRBJ2-7, with 8 bases lining up with TRBD2. The CDR3 covers 14 residues. The V segment lost 10 bases and the J segment 2 bases; nucleotides outside the gene matches: 10. CDR1 is MDHEN and CDR2 is SYDVKM in the germline V gene. The CDR3 coding sequence is TGTGCCACCCAGGGACTAGGGGCCACCTACGAGCAGTACTTC. Translating gives CATQGLGATYEQYF.

This rearrangement joins TRBV5-1 to TRBJ1-1; perhaps TRBD1 as D (5 bases). CDR1 SGHRS and CDR2 YFSETQ come from the germline V gene. The V gene lost 5 bases and the J gene lost 0 bases, with 11 bases spanning the gap. The CDR3 has 14 residues. The CDR3 region has the DNA TGCGCCAGCAGAGAAGACAGCTTGAACACTGAAGCTTTCTTT. Protein product: CASREDSLNTEAFF.

This sequence joins TRBV5-1 and TRBJ2-7; the match to TRBD1 covers 11 bases. The CDR3 totals 15 residues. The germline V gene has CDR1 SGHRS and CDR2 YFSETQ. The V gene end was trimmed by 4 bases and the J gene end by 3 bases; junction bases not matched to a gene: 6. This chain's CDR3 is CASSGGTGGDYEQYF. The CDR3 nucleotides are TGCGCCAGCAGCGGAGGGACAGGGGGAGACTACGAGCAGTACTTC. The full variable domain, rest sourced from reference TRBV5-1 and TRBJ2-7, is KAGVTQTPRYLIKTRGQQVTLSCSPISGHRSVSWYQQTPGQGLQFLFEYFSETQRNKGNFPGRFSGRQFSNSRSEMNVSTLELGDSALYLCASSGGTGGDYEQYFGPGTRLTVT.

The rearrangement uses TRBV18 and TRBJ2-4; no reliable D call. CDR1 is KGHSH and CDR2 is LQKENI in the germline V gene. This CDR3 has 15 residues. V was cut by 5 bases and J by 6 bases, with 17 bases left in between. The CDR3: CASSVTFEVGNIQYF. In DNA, the CDR3 is TGTGCCAGCTCAGTTACATTTGAGGTGGGAAACATTCAGTACTTC.

This chain connects TRBV7-2 to TRBJ2-7; no firm D call. This CDR3 is built from 11 residues. Germline V CDR1 and CDR2: SGHTA, FQGNSA. Trimming cost V 5 bases and J 7 bases, with 9 bases left between them. The CDR3 nucleotides read TGTGCCAGCAGCACTTTATGGGAGCAGTACTTC. Translating gives CASSTLWEQYF.

The chain is built from TRBV7-6 and TRBJ1-1; 7 positions match TRBD1. The CDR3 spans 16 residues. The V gene's germline CDR1 is SGHVS and CDR2 FNYEAQ. The V gene end was trimmed by 1 base and the J gene end by 9 bases; junction bases not matched to a gene: 14. The CDR3 DNA sequence: TGTGCCAGCAGCTTAGGTCTCCAAGGGGGCCAGGGGAAAGCTTTCTTT. It encodes CASSLGLQGGQGKAFF.

The chain uses TRBV5-1 and TRBJ1-1; TRBD1 is a possible D gene (5 bases). The germline V gene has CDR1 SGHRS and CDR2 YFSETQ. V lost 0 bases and J lost 4, with 10 bases in between. The CDR3 spans 14 residues. CDR3 region: CASSLASGGTEAFF. CDR3 bases: TGCGCCAGCAGCTTGGCGTCGGGGGGCACTGAAGCTTTCTTT. Complete variable domain (other parts from reference TRBV5-1 and TRBJ1-1): KAGVTQTPRYLIKTRGQQVTLSCSPISGHRSVSWYQQTPGQGLQFLFEYFSETQRNKGNFPGRFSGRQFSNSRSEMNVSTLELGDSALYLCASSLASGGTEAFFGQGTRLTVV.

The chain joins TRBV5-4 to TRBJ2-6, with 10 bases matching TRBD1. In germline, CDR1 is SGHNT, CDR2 YYREEE (reference sequence). This CDR3 has 17 residues. V was clipped by 5 bases and J by 0 bases; unmatched bases: 5. The CDR3 region is CASRRGDRGSGANVLTF. The CDR3 nucleotides read TGTGCCAGCAGGAGGGGGGACAGGGGCTCTGGGGCCAACGTCCTGACTTTC.

This clone was picked up a small number of times. DNA of the CDR3: TGCGCCAGCAGCCCCGGACAGATGAACACTGAAGCTTTCTTT. It translates to CASSPGQMNTEAFF. This chain joins TRBV5-1 and TRBJ1-1, with a tentative D call TRBD1 (6 bases). The V end was cut by 4 bases, the J end by 0 bases, with 10 bases between. The CDR3 spans 14 residues. Germline CDR1 reads SGHRS; CDR2 reads YFSETQ.

The rearrangement links TRBV12-3 or TRBV12-4 to TRBJ2-3; D remains unclear. Trimming removed 4 bases at V and 7 bases at J, with 12 bases between. The CDR3 sequence is 13 residues long. CDR3: CASSSSTGNTQYF. CDR3 nucleotide sequence: TGTGCCAGCAGTTCCTCGACTGGAAATACGCAGTATTTT.